The rows below give T cell receptor beta chains drawn from one sample of a study of CD8+ T cells in alopecia areata. Some clones are missing from TCRdb's copy, which holds only in-frame ones; the method was immunoSEQ multiplex PCR. Seen here are 100,000 to 150,000 clones, about 47% observed once, and the top ten hold approximately 19%. The source material was CD8+ T cells sorted from blood, sampled at week 0. The receptor source for this set is a human donor with alopecia areata. Each CDR3 is given with its conserved first and last residue. Fields, in order: J gene, D gene, V gene, clone size, CDR3 DNA, CDR3 protein. D genes are given only for firm matches. Some rows mark clone size as missing; the rest say once, few, many or name a class of expanded clone.

TRBJ2-3 | TRBD1 | TRBV30 | NA | TGTGCCTGGAGTGTACCCCTGGACAGGGGACCCCCCCCAGATACGCAGTATTTT | CAWSVPLDRGPPPDTQYF
TRBJ2-1 | NA | TRBV30 | once | TGTGCCTGGAGTGTAGGGCAGGGCTCCTACAATGAGCAGTTCTTC | CAWSVGQGSYNEQFF
TRBJ2-7 | NA | TRBV7-9 | many | TGTGCCAGCAGCTTAGCGGAGAGGGCCTACGAGCAGTACTTC | CASSLAERAYEQYF
TRBJ2-1 | TRBD2 | TRBV14 | few | TGTGCCAGCAGCCAGAGCGGGGGACCCCATGAGCAGTTCTTC | CASSQSGGPHEQFF
TRBJ2-6 | NA | TRBV5-4 | once | TGTGCCAGCAGCTTGGGTCAGACGGGAGGGGCCAACGTCCTGACTTTC | CASSLGQTGGANVLTF
TRBJ2-7 | TRBD1 | TRBV7-9 | few | TGTGCCAGCAGCTTAGTAGGGACAGGGTTGGGCTACGAGCAGTACTTC | CASSLVGTGLGYEQYF
TRBJ2-5 | NA | TRBV7-2 | NA | TGTGCCAGCCCTAAGGGGGAGACCCAGTACTTC | CASPKGETQYF
TRBJ2-3 | NA | TRBV9 | few | TGTGCCAGCAGCGTAGAGGCCGTGGGGGGGGCCTTTACGCAGTATTTT | CASSVEAVGGAFTQYF
TRBJ1-5 | TRBD1 | TRBV6-1 | NA | TGTGCCAGCAGTGAATACCAGGGGGCGAGGTATAATCAGCCCCAGCATTTT | CASSEYQGARYNQPQHF
TRBJ1-5 | TRBD1 | TRBV30 | NA | TGTGCCTGGAGTACGACAGGGTTGGATCAGCCCCAGCATTTT | CAWSTTGLDQPQHF
TRBJ2-7 | NA | TRBV2 | few | TGTGCCAGCAGTGGACGCAGCAACTACGAGCAGTACTTC | CASSGRSNYEQYF
TRBJ2-7 | NA | TRBV7-8 | NA | TGTGCCAGCAGCTTAAGTCAAGCCTACGAGCAGTACTTC | CASSLSQAYEQYF
TRBJ1-2 | TRBD1 | TRBV6-5 | NA | TGTGCCAGCAGTCCGGGACAGGGTGGCTACACCTTC | CASSPGQGGYTF
TRBJ2-7 | NA | TRBV5-6 | NA | TGTGCCAGCAGGATTGGTGGGTTTTACGAGCAGTACTTC | CASRIGGFYEQYF
TRBJ2-1 | NA | TRBV5-1 | once | TGCGCCAGCAGCTTGGAACAGGGACCCCCTTACGGTGAGCAGTTCTTC | CASSLEQGPPYGEQFF
TRBJ1-1 | NA | TRBV7-9 | NA | TGTGCCAGCAGCCCTGGGGGGTTCGCTGAAGCTTTCTTT | CASSPGGFAEAFF
TRBJ1-3 | NA | TRBV7-9 | few | TGTGCCAGCAGTACAGTCGCTAGAAACACCATATATTTT | CASSTVARNTIYF
TRBJ2-5 | TRBD2 | TRBV11-2 | many | TGTGCCAGCAGCACTCCGTGGACTAGCGGGGGGAAGGTTCAAGAGACCCAGTACTTC | CASSTPWTSGGKVQETQYF
TRBJ1-6 | NA | TRBV30 | NA | TGTGCCTGGAGTGGAGCGGGTGGCAGCGAAGGGGGATATATACCCCTCCACTTT | CAWSGAGGSEGGYIPLHF
TRBJ1-2 | NA | TRBV27 | NA | TGTGCCAGCAGTTATTATCCTGGCTATGGCTACACCTTC | CASSYYPGYGYTF
TRBJ2-7 | TRBD1 | TRBV7-3 | few | TGTGCCAGCAGCGAAGGGACAGGGGGAGCCTACGAGCAGTACTTC | CASSEGTGGAYEQYF
TRBJ1-6 | NA | TRBV30 | once | TGTGCCTGGAGTGTAGTTGAGGATTCACCCCTCCACTTT | CAWSVVEDSPLHF
TRBJ2-1 | TRBD1 | TRBV19 | NA | TGTGCCAGTGCGACAGGGGATGAGCAGTTCTTC | CASATGDEQFF
TRBJ1-4 | NA | TRBV4-1 | few | TGCGCCAGCAGCCAAGTTGGGAGTGAAAAACTGTTTTTT | CASSQVGSEKLFF
TRBJ1-5 | NA | TRBV27 | NA | TGTGCCAGCAGTTTCGCAGGGGGCAATCAGCCCCAGCATTTT | CASSFAGGNQPQHF
TRBJ2-3 | TRBD2 | TRBV29-1 | NA | TGCAGCGTTCCCTTGGCTAGCGGGGGAGATACGCAGTATTTT | CSVPLASGGDTQYF
TRBJ1-5 | TRBD1 | TRBV6-1 | NA | TGTGCCAGCAGTGGGGACAGGGCGGAGAATCAGCCCCAGCATTTT | CASSGDRAENQPQHF
TRBJ2-3 | NA | TRBV29-1 | NA | TGCAGCGTTGATGCTCCCAGCACAGATACGCAGTATTTT | CSVDAPSTDTQYF
TRBJ2-7 | NA | TRBV5-4 | few | TGTGCCAGCAGCGTCGACCAGAACCCTTCCTACGAGCAGTACTTC | CASSVDQNPSYEQYF
TRBJ2-2 | NA | TRBV13 | NA | TGTGCCAGCAGGCCCGGGATTCCAAACACCGGGGAGCTGTTTTTT | CASRPGIPNTGELFF
TRBJ2-7 | NA | TRBV29-1 | NA | TGCAGCGTTGTGGGCAGGGGCCTCTCCTACGAGCAGTACTTC | CSVVGRGLSYEQYF
TRBJ2-7 | TRBD1 | TRBV5-1 | NA | TGCGCCAGCAGAATCCGGGACAGGGGCGACGAGCAGTACTTC | CASRIRDRGDEQYF
TRBJ1-1 | NA | TRBV11-2 | few | TGTGCCAGCAGCCCGATCCGGGACTCTGAAGCTTTCTTT | CASSPIRDSEAFF
TRBJ2-1 | NA | TRBV27 | NA | TGTGCCAGCAGTCTGGGACGGGGCTCCTACAATGAGCAGTTCTTC | CASSLGRGSYNEQFF
TRBJ1-1 | NA | TRBV5-1 | few | TGCGCCAGCAGCTTGGATGGGCCGGACCTCACTGAAGCTTTCTTT | CASSLDGPDLTEAFF
TRBJ1-1 | TRBD1 | TRBV29-1 | NA | TGCAGCGTCTACAGGGGGAGCACTGAAGCTTTCTTT | CSVYRGSTEAFF
TRBJ2-7 | NA | TRBV13 | NA | TGTGCCAGCAGCCACCTCAGAGGTCACCCTAACGAGCAGTACTTC | CASSHLRGHPNEQYF
TRBJ2-6 | NA | TRBV13 | few | TGTGCCAGCAGCTTACTCCCTGGGGCCAACGTCCTGACTTTC | CASSLLPGANVLTF
TRBJ2-1 | NA | TRBV13 | NA | TGTGCCAGCAGCTTGGCCATGGCAGAACTCTACAATGAGCAGTTCTTC | CASSLAMAELYNEQFF
TRBJ2-1 | TRBD2 | TRBV2 | NA | TGTGCCAGAACTGACGGGGGGTGGGAGCAGTTCTTC | CARTDGGWEQFF
TRBJ2-5 | NA | TRBV7-8 | NA | TGTGCCAGCAGCTTACCACCCGGCCGGCAAGAGACCCAGTACTTC | CASSLPPGRQETQYF
TRBJ2-5 | TRBD2 | TRBV13 | few | TGTGCCAGCAGCTTTCGCGGGGGTCCCCAAGAGACCCAGTACTTC | CASSFRGGPQETQYF
TRBJ2-7 | NA | TRBV12-5 | NA | TGTGCTAGTGGGGGGGACATAGACTACGAGCAGTACTTC | CASGGDIDYEQYF
TRBJ1-1 | NA | TRBV9 | few | TGTGCCAGCAGCGTAGGACCGAACACTGAAGCTTTCTTT | CASSVGPNTEAFF
TRBJ2-5 | TRBD2 | TRBV14 | NA | TGTGCCAGCAGCCAAGCCAGCGGGGGGCGACCCGAGACCCAGTACTTC | CASSQASGGRPETQYF
TRBJ1-1 | NA | TRBV27 | NA | TGTGCCAGCAGGGGGGCGGCAGATATGAACACTGAAGCTTTCTTT | CASRGAADMNTEAFF
TRBJ1-2 | NA | TRBV2 | NA | TGTGCCAGCGAACCTCCGGGACGGATAAACTATGGCTACACCTTC | CASEPPGRINYGYTF
TRBJ2-3 | NA | TRBV4-3 | once | TGCGCCAGCAGCCAAGGGGTTTCATGGGGGACAGATACGCAGTATTTT | CASSQGVSWGTDTQYF
TRBJ1-1 | TRBD1 | TRBV29-1 | NA | TGCAGCGGCTCCGACAGGGGGCCTATGGAAGCTTTCTTT | CSGSDRGPMEAFF
TRBJ2-2 | NA | TRBV21-1 | NA | TGTGCCTCCCGGACAGGGAACACCGGGGAGCTGTTTTTT | CASRTGNTGELFF
TRBJ2-5 | NA | TRBV30 | NA | TGTGCCTGGAACTTGGTGGGTAGGCAAGAGACCCAGTACTTC | CAWNLVGRQETQYF
TRBJ2-2 | TRBD2 | TRBV9 | NA | TGTGCCAGCAGCGACTCACCTAGCGGGGGGGACACCGGGGAGCTGTTTTTT | CASSDSPSGGDTGELFF
TRBJ2-1 | NA | TRBV29-1 | NA | TGCAGCGTTGAAGATCGGCTCAACAATGAGCAGTTCTTC | CSVEDRLNNEQFF
TRBJ1-1 | NA | TRBV30 | NA | TGTGCCTGGAGTACCCGAGGTGGGTTCACTGAAGCTTTCTTT | CAWSTRGGFTEAFF